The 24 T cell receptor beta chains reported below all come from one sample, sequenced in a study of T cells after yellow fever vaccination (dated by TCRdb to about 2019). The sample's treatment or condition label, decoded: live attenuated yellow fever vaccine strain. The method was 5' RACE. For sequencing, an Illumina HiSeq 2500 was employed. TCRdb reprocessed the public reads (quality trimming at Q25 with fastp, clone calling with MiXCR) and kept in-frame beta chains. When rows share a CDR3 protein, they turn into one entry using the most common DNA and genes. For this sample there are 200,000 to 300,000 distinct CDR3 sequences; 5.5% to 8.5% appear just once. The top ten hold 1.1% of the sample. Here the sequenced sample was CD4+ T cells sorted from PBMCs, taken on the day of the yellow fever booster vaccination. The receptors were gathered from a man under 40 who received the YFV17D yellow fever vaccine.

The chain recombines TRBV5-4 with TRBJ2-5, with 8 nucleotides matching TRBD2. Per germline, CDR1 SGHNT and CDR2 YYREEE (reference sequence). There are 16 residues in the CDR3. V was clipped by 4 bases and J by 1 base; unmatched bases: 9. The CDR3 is CASSPRVAGLQETQYF. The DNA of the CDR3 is TGTGCCAGCAGCCCTAGGGTAGCGGGACTCCAAGAGACCCAGTACTTC.

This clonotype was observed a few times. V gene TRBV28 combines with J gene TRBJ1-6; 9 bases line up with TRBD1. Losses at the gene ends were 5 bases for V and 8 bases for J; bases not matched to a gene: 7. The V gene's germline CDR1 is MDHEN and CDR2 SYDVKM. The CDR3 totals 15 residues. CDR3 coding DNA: TGTGCCAGCAGTACCGGGACAGGGCACTATTCACCCCTCCACTTT. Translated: CASSTGTGHYSPLHF. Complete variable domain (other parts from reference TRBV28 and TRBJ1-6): DVKVTQSSRYLVKRTGEKVFLECVQDMDHENMFWYRQDPGLGLRLIYFSYDVKMKEKGDIPEGYSVSREKKERFSLILESASTNQTSMYLCASSTGTGHYSPLHFGNGTRLTVT.

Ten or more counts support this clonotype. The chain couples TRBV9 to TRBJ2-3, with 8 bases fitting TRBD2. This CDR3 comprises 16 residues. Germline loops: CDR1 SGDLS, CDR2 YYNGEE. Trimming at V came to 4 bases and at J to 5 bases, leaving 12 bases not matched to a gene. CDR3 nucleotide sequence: TGTGCCAGCAGCCCCTCTCCGGGAGGGCCCCAAGATACGCAGTATTTT. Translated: CASSPSPGGPQDTQYF.

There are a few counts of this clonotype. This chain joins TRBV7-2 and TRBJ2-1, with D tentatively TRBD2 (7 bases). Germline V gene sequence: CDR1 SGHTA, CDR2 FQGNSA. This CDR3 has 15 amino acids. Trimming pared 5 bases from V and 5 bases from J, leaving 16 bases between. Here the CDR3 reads CASSPRGGGHNEQFF. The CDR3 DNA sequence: TGTGCCAGCAGCCCGAGGGGAGGGGGACACAATGAGCAGTTCTTC.

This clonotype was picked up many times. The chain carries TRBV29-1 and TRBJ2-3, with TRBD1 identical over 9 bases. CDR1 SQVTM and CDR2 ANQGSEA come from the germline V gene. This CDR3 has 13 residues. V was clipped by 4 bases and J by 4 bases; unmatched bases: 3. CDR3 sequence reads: CSVGTGVADTQYF. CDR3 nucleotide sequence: TGCAGCGTTGGGACAGGGGTAGCAGATACGCAGTATTTT.

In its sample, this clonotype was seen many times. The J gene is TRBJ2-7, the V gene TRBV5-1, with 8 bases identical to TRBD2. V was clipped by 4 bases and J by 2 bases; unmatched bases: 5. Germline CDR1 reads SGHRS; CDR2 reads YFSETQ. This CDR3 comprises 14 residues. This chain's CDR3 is CASSPSGSTYEQYF. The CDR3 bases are TGCGCCAGCAGCCCAAGCGGGAGTACCTACGAGCAGTACTTC.

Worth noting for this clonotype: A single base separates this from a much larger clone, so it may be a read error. The CDR3 sequence: CCARPQSLAASTDTQYF. DNA for the CDR3: TGCTGTGCTAGACCCCAATCGCTAGCGGCAAGCACAGATACGCAGTATTTT. The V gene is TRBV20-1, the J gene TRBJ2-3; TRBD2 matches 7 bases. Germline CDR1 reads DFQATT; CDR2 reads SNEGSKA (reference sequence). CDR3 length: 17 residues.

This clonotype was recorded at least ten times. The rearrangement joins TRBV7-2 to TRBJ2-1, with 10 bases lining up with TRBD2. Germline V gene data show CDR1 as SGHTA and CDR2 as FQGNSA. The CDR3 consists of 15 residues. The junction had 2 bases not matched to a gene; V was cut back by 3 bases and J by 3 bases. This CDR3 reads CASSFRLAGYNEQFF. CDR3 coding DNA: TGTGCCAGCAGCTTTAGACTAGCGGGCTACAATGAGCAGTTCTTC.

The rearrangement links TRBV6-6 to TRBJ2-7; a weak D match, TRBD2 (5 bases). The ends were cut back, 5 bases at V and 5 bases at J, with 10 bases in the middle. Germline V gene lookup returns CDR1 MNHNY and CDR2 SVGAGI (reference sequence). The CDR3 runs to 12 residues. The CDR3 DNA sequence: TGTGCCAGCAGTACTGCGAGGGACGAGCAGTACTTC. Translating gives CASSTARDEQYF.

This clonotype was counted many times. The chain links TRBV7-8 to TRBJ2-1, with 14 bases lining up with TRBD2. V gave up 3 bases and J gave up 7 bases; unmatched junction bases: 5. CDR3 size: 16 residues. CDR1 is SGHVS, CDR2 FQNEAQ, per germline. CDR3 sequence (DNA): TGTGCCAGCAGCTTGTGGACTAGCGGGAGGCGGAATGAGCAGTTCTTC. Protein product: CASSLWTSGRRNEQFF.

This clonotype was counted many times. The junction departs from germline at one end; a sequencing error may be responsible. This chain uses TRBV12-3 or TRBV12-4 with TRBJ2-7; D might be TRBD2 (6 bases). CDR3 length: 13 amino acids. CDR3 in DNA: TGTGCCAGCAGCCCCGCCTCGCGGGGAACAGGAATTTTC. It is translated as CASSPASRGTGIF.

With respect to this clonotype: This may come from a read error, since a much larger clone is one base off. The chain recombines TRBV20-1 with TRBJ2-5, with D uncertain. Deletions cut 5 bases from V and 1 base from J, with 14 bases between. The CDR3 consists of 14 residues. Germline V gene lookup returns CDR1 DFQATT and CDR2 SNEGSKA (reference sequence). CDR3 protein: CSAPVCGPQETQYF. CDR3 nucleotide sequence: TGCAGTGCTCCGGTTTGTGGACCCCAAGAGACCCAGTACTTC.

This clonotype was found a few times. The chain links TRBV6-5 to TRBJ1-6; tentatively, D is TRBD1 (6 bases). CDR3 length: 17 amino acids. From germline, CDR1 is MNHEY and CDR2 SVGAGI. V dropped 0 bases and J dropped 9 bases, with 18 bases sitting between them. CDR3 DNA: TGTGCCAGCAGTTACTCTTTTGGGGGGCGCTACGGTTCACCCCTCCACTTT. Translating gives CASSYSFGGRYGSPLHF.

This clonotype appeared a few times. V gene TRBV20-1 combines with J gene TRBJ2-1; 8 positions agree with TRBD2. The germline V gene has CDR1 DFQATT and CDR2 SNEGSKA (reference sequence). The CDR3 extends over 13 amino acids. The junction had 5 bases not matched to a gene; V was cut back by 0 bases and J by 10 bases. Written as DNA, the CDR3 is TGCAGTGCTAGAGATCCCGCGGGAGGAGAGCAGTTCTTC. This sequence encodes CSARDPAGGEQFF.

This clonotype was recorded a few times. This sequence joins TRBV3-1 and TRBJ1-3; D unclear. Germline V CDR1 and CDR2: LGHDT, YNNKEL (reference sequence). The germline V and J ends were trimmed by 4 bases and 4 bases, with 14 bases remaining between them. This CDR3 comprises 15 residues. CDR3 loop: CASSLPGGSGNTIYF. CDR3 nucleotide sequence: TGTGCCAGCAGCCTACCGGGAGGGAGCGGAAACACCATATATTTT.

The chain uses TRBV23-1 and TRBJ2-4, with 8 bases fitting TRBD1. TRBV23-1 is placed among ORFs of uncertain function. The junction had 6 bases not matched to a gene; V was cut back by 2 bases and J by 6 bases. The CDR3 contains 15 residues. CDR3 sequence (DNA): TGCGCCAGCAGTCAAAAAGCCCAGGGGGCAAACATTCAGTACTTC. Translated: CASSQKAQGANIQYF.

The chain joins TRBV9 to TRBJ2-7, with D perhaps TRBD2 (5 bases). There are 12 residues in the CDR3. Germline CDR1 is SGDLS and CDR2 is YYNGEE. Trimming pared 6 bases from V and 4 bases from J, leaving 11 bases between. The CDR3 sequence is CASNRGPYEQYF. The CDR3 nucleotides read TGTGCCAGCAACAGAGGGCCTTACGAGCAGTACTTC.

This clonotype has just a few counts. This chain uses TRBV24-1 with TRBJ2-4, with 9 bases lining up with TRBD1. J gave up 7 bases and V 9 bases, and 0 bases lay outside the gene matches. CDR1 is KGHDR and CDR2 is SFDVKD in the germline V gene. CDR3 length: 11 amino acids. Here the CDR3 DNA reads TGTGCCACCGGACAGGGGAACATTCAGTACTTC. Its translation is CATGQGNIQYF.

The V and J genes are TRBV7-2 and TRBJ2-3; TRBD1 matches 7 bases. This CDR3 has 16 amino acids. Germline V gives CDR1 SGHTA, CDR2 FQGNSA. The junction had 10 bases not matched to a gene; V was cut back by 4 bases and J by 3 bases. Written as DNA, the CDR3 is TGTGCCAGCAGCTACGGACAGGCCAGGTATACAGATACGCAGTATTTT. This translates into CASSYGQARYTDTQYF. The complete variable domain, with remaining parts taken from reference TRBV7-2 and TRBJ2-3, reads GAGVSQSPSNKVTEKGKDVELRCDPISGHTALYWYRQSLGQGLEFLIYFQGNSAPDKSGLPSDRFSAERTGGSVSTLTIQRTQQEDSAVYLCASSYGQARYTDTQYFGPGTRLTVL.

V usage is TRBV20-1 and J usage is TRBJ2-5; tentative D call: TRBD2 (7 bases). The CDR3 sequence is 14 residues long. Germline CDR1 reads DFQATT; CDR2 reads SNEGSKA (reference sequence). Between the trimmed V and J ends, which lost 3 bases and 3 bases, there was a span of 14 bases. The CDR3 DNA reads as TGCAGTGCTAGGTGGGGGGGGCGAAAAGAGACCCAGTACTTC. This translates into CSARWGGRKETQYF.

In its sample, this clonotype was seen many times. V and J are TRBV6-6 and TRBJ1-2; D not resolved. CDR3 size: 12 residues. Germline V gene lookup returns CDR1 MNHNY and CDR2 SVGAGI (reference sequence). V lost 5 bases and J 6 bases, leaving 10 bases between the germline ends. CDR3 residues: CASSQDVNGYTF. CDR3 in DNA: TGTGCCAGCAGTCAGGACGTAAATGGCTACACCTTC.

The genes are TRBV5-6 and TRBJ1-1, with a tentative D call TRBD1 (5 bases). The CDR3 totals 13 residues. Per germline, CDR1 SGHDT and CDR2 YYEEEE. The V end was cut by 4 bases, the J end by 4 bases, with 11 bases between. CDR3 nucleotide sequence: TGTGCCAGCAGCCCGGGACGGGCCACTGAAGCTTTCTTT. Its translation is CASSPGRATEAFF.

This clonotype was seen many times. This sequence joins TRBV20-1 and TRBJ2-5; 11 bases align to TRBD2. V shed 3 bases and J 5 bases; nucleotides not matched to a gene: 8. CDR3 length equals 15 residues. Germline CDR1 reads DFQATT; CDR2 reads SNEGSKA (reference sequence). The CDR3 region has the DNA TGCAGTGCTAGGAAGGCGACTAGCGGGATCGAGACCCAGTACTTC. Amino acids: CSARKATSGIETQYF.

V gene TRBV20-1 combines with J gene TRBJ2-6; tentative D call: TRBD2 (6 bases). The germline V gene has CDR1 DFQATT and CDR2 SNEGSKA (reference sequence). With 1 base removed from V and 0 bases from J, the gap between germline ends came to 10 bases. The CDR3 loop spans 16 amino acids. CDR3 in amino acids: CSARVTEGSGANVLTF. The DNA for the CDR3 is TGCAGTGCTAGAGTTACGGAGGGCTCTGGGGCCAACGTCCTGACTTTC.